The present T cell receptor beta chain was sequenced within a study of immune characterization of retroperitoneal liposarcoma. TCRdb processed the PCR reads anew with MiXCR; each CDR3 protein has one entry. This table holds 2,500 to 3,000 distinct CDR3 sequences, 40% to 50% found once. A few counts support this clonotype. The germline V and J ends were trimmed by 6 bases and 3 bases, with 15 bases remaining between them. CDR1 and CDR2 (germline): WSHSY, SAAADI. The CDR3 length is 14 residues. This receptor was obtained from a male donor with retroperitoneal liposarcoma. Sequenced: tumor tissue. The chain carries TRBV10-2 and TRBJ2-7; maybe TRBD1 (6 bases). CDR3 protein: CASSGGRGIYEQYF. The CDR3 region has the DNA TGCGCCAGCAGCGGAGGCAGGGGAATCTACGAGCAGTACTTC.